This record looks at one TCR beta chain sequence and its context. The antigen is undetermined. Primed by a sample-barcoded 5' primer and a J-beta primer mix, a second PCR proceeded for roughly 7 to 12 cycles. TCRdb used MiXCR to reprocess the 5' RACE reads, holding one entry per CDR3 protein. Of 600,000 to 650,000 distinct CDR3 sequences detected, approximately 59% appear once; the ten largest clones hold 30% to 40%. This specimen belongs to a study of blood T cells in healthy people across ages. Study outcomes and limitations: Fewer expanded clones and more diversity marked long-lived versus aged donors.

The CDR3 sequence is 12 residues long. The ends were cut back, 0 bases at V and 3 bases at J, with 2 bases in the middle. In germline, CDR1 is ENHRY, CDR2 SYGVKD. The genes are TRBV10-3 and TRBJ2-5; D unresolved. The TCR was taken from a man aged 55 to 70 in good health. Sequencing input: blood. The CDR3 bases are TGTGCCATCAGTGAGTCTAAAGAGACCCAGTACTTC. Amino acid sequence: CAISESKETQYF.